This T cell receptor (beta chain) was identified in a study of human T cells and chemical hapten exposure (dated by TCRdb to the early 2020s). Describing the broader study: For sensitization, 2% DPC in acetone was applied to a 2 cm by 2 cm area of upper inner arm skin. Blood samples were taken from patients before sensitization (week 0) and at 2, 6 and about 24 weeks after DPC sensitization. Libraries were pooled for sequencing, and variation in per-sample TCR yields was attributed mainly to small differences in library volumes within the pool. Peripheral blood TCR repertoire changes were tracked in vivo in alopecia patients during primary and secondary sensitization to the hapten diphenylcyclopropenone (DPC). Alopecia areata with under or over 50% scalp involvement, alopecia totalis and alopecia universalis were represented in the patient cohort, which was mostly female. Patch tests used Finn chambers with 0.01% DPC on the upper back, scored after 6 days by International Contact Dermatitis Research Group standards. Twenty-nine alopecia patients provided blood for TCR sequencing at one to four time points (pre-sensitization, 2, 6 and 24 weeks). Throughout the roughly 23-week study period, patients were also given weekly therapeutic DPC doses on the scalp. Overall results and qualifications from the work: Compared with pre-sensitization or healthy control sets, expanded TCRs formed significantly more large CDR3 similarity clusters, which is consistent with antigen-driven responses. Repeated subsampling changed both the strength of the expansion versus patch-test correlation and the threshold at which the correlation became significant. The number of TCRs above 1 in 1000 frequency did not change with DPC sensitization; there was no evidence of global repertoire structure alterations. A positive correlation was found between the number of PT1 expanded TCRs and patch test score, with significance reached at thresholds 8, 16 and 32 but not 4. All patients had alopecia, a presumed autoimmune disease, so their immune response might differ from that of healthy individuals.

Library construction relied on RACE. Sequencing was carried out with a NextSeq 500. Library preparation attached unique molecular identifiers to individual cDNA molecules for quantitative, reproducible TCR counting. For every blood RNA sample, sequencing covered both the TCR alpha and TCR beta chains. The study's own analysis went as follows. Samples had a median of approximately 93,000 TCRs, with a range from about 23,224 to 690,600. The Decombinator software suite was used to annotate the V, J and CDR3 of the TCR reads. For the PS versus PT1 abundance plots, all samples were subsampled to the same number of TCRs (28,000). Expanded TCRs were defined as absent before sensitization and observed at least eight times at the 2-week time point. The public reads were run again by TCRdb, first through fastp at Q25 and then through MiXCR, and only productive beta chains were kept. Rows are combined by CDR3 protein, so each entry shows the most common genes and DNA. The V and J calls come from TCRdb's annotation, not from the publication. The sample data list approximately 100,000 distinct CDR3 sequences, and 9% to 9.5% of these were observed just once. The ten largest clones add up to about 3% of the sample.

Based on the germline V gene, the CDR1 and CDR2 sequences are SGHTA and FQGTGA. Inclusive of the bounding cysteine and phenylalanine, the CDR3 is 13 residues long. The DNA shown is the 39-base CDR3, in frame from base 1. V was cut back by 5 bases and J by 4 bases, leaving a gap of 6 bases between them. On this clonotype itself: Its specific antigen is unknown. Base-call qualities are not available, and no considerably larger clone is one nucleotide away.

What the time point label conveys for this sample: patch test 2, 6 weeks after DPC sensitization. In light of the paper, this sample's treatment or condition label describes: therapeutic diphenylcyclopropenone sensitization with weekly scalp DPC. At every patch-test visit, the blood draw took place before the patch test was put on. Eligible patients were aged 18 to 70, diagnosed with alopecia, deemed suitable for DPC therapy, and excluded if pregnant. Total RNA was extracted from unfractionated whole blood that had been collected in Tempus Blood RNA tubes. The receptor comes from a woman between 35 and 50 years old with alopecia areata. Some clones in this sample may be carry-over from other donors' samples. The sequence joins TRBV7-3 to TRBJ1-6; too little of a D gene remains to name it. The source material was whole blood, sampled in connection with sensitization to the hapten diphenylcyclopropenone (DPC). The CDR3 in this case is CASSLDYNSPLHF. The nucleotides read TGTGCCAGCAGCCTAGATTATAATTCACCCCTCCACTTT.